What follows describes a single T cell receptor (beta chain). The J segment lost 1 base and the V segment lost 1 base, leaving 3 bases of the junction unmatched. Germline V gene sequence: CDR1 SGHTA, CDR2 FQGTGA. The CDR3 contains 15 residues. These data come from a study of blood T cell repertoires in COVID-19. Sequenced by immunoSEQ multiplex PCR; TCRdb stores in-frame clones only, minus some. Of around 180,000 clones listed, roughly 88% are singletons. J is TRBJ2-5 and V is TRBV7-3; 7 bases line up with TRBD1. This clonotype was sampled from an elderly man with COVID-19, enrolled during active disease. The sample comprised peripheral blood. The CDR3 spells CASSLNRGTQETQYF. The CDR3, as DNA: TGTGCCAGCAGCTTAAACAGGGGCACCCAAGAGACCCAGTACTTC. The full variable domain, completed using reference TRBV7-3 and TRBJ2-5, is GAGVSQTPSNKVTEKGKYVELRCDPISGHTALYWYRQSLGQGPEFLIYFQGTGAADDSGLPNDRFFAVRPEGSVSTLKIQRTERGDSAVYLCASSLNRGTQETQYFGPGTRLLVL.